These 21 T cell receptor beta chains originate from one sample sequenced in a study of T cell responses to AZD1222 COVID-19 vaccine. TCRdb's copy holds only in-frame clones and misses some; the assay was immunoSEQ multiplex PCR. The sample includes some 160,000 clones, 85% to 95% of them seen just once. The sequences come from peripheral blood, collected on day 0 of AZD1222 vaccination. The receptor set was obtained from an adult in good health.

This clone was seen a single time. This rearrangement joins TRBV19 to TRBJ1-5, with 7 positions matching TRBD1. From germline, CDR1 is LNHDA and CDR2 SQIVND (reference sequence). V lost 5 bases to trimming and J lost 5 bases; unmatched junction nucleotides: 15. The CDR3 is 17 amino acids. The CDR3 spells CASSLIAGTAFYQPQHF. CDR3 coding DNA: TGTGCCAGTAGTCTTATTGCCGGGACAGCATTTTATCAGCCCCAGCATTTT.

The J gene is TRBJ2-3, the V gene TRBV4-1; no clear D. The germline CDR1 and CDR2 sequences are MGHRA and YSYEKL. The CDR3 is 14 residues long. V shed 2 bases and J shed 4 bases, with 10 bases lying between them. The CDR3 sequence is CASSQFLVSDTQYF. CDR3 bases: TGCGCCAGCAGCCAATTCTTAGTTTCAGATACGCAGTATTTT.

This sequence joins TRBV5-5 and TRBJ2-7; 7 positions agree with TRBD1. The CDR3 length is 14 residues. V lost 3 bases to trimming and J lost 2 bases; unmatched junction nucleotides: 5. Germline-derived CDR1 and CDR2 are SGHKS and YYEKEE (reference sequence). CDR3 sequence reads: CASSSTDRAYEQYF. CDR3 DNA sequence: TGTGCCAGCAGCTCCACCGACAGGGCCTACGAGCAGTACTTC.

V is TRBV5-5 and J is TRBJ2-2; a possible D gene is TRBD1 (6 bases). The V end lost 4 bases, the J end lost 3 bases, and 13 bases lay between the germline ends. Germline V CDR1 and CDR2: SGHKS, YYEKEE (reference sequence). There are 15 residues in the CDR3. CDR3 DNA sequence: TGTGCCAGCAGCCCCAGGCAGGGGTACACCGGGGAGCTGTTTTTT. This codes for CASSPRQGYTGELFF.

CDR3 coding DNA: TGCGCCAGCAGCCAAGAGGGGGCAGCGGGGACCGGGGAGCTGTTTTTT. Translation: CASSQEGAAGTGELFF. The chain employs TRBV4-1 and TRBJ2-2; tentative D call: TRBD2 (7 bases). The V gene lost 0 bases and the J gene lost 5 bases, with 13 bases spanning the gap. The germline gives CDR1 MGHRA, CDR2 YSYEKL. CDR3 length: 16 residues.

J is TRBJ2-5 and V is TRBV3-1 (or the pseudogene TRBV3-2), with 9 nucleotides matching TRBD2. The CDR3 contains 16 residues. Trimming at V came to 2 bases and at J to 5 bases, leaving 9 bases not matched to a gene. Germline V lookup: CDR1 LGHDT, CDR2 YNNKEL (reference sequence). The CDR3 sequence: CASSQNSGGAMETQYF. The CDR3 DNA reads TGTGCCAGCAGCCAAAATAGCGGGGGAGCGATGGAGACCCAGTACTTC.

The rearrangement joins TRBV15 to TRBJ2-3, with D perhaps TRBD1 or TRBD2 (6 bases each). Looked up from germline, CDR1 is LNHNV and CDR2 is YYDKDF (reference sequence). The CDR3 covers 17 residues. With 8 bases removed from V and 1 base from J, the gap between germline ends came to 22 bases. The CDR3 DNA sequence: TGTGCCACCCTCGGGACTCCATCTGGGGGGCGCACAGATACGCAGTATTTT. It yields the protein CATLGTPSGGRTDTQYF. Together with reference TRBV15 and TRBJ2-3, the CDR3 gives the full variable domain: DAMVIQNPRYQVTQFGKPVTLSCSQTLNHNVMYWYQQKSSQAPKLLFHYYDKDFNNEADTPDNFQSRRPNTSFCFLDIRSPGLGDTAMYLCATLGTPSGGRTDTQYFGPGTRLTVL.

This clone was seen a single time. The V call is TRBV7-8, the J call TRBJ2-7; D is possibly TRBD1 or TRBD2 (6 bases each). CDR3 size: 17 residues. Germline lookup yields CDR1 SGHVS and CDR2 FQNEAQ. The germline V and J ends were trimmed by 2 bases and 3 bases, with 20 bases remaining between them. This CDR3 reads CASSLLLRGARFYEQYF. Written as DNA, the CDR3 is TGTGCCAGCAGCTTACTGCTTAGGGGGGCCCGATTCTACGAGCAGTACTTC.

This chain joins TRBV14 and TRBJ1-2; no reliable D call. The CDR3 consists of 13 residues. The germline V and J ends were trimmed by 0 bases and 4 bases, with 6 bases remaining between them. The V gene's germline CDR1 is SGHDN and CDR2 FVKESK. The CDR3 DNA sequence: TGTGCCAGCAGCCAAGATCTGGGCTATGGCTACACCTTC. Amino acids: CASSQDLGYGYTF.

This clone was seen only once. The chain employs TRBV10-3 and TRBJ1-5, with a weak D call TRBD1 (6 bases). The CDR3 consists of 14 residues. CDR1 and CDR2 (germline): ENHRY, SYGVKD. The V and J ends lost 10 bases and 1 base respectively, with 14 bases between them. The CDR3 sequence is CATKGGLSNQPQHF. CDR3 DNA: TGTGCCACCAAGGGGGGCTTGAGCAATCAGCCCCAGCATTTT.

The chain has TRBV6-5 and TRBJ2-5, with 8 positions matching TRBD1. V lost 6 bases to trimming and J lost 1 base; unmatched junction nucleotides: 4. This CDR3 spans 14 amino acids. Germline loops: CDR1 MNHEY, CDR2 SVGAGI. The CDR3 DNA reads TGTGCCAGCAGGGCGACAGGGGTCCAAGAGACCCAGTACTTC. It codes for CASRATGVQETQYF.

The chain carries TRBV7-9 and TRBJ1-1; no definite D call. The V end lost 10 bases, the J end lost 3 bases, and 12 bases lay between the germline ends. There are 12 residues in the CDR3. Looked up from germline, CDR1 is SEHNR and CDR2 is FQNEAQ (reference sequence). In DNA form, the CDR3 reads TGTGCCACCACCCGCCGGGACACTGAAGCTTTCTTT. Encoded protein: CATTRRDTEAFF.

A single count supports this clone. The genes are TRBV5-1 and TRBJ2-1, with 11 bases matching TRBD2. This CDR3 is built from 18 residues. From germline, CDR1 is SGHRS and CDR2 YFSETQ. V gave up 4 bases and J gave up 8 bases; unmatched junction bases: 17. The CDR3 DNA sequence: TGCGCCAGCAGCACCAGTGTAGCGGGGGGGCTAGGGTTCCATGAGCAGTTCTTC. Protein: CASSTSVAGGLGFHEQFF.

Concerning this clone: The same CDR3 can be traced to other DNA sequences in this sample. The chain is built from TRBV6-5 and TRBJ1-1; D is unclear. With 0 bases removed from V and 0 bases from J, the gap between germline ends came to 5 bases. CDR3 size: 14 residues. The V gene's germline CDR1 is MNHEY and CDR2 SVGAGI. The CDR3 region is CASSYSAVNTEAFF. CDR3 nucleotide sequence: TGTGCCAGCAGTTACTCCGCAGTGAACACTGAAGCTTTCTTT.

J is TRBJ1-2 and V is TRBV10-3; no clear D gene. The CDR3 extends over 14 amino acids. The V and J ends lost 0 bases and 3 bases respectively, with 8 bases between them. Germline V lookup: CDR1 ENHRY, CDR2 SYGVKD. CDR3 DNA: TGTGCCATCAGTGAGTCGGCAAGCCACTATGGCTACACCTTC. This translates into CAISESASHYGYTF.

Here the CDR3 reads CASRDRGRQETQYF. CDR3 bases: TGTGCCAGCAGAGACCGGGGCCGCCAAGAGACCCAGTACTTC. The chain carries TRBV28 and TRBJ2-5, with D perhaps being TRBD1 or TRBD2 (5 bases each). Germline CDR1 is MDHEN and CDR2 is SYDVKM. V was clipped by 6 bases and J by 1 base, with 12 bases between them. The CDR3 is 14 amino acids.

The V gene is TRBV18, the J gene TRBJ1-2; 9 bases map to TRBD1. The CDR3 covers 14 residues. Trimming took 3 bases from V and 12 from J; bases not matched to a gene: 11. The germline gives CDR1 KGHSH, CDR2 LQKENI. The CDR3: CASSPPGQGTWNTF. The CDR3 nucleotides are TGTGCCAGCTCACCCCCGGGACAGGGAACGTGGAACACCTTC.

This chain joins TRBV5-6 and TRBJ2-3; D is uncertain. The CDR3 runs to 12 residues. The ends were cut back, 0 bases at V and 8 bases at J, with 7 bases in the middle. Germline assignment: CDR1 SGHDT and CDR2 YYEEEE. The CDR3 reads CASSLALGTQYF. CDR3 DNA: TGTGCCAGCAGCTTGGCTTTGGGTACGCAGTATTTT. The full variable domain, rest sourced from reference TRBV5-6 and TRBJ2-3, is DAGVTQSPTHLIKTRGQQVTLRCSPKSGHDTVSWYQQALGQGPQFIFQYYEEEERQRGNFPDRFSGHQFPNYSSELNVNALLLGDSALYLCASSLALGTQYFGPGTRLTVL.

This clone was detected once. The chain recombines TRBV18 with TRBJ1-1; D remains ambiguous. Per the germline V gene, CDR1 is KGHSH and CDR2 is LQKENI. The CDR3 covers 14 residues. V shed 4 bases and J shed 2 bases, with 11 bases lying between them. As DNA, the CDR3 is TGTGCCAGCTCACTCACGGATGATAACACTGAAGCTTTCTTT. Its protein is CASSLTDDNTEAFF. The full variable domain, in which reference TRBV18 and TRBJ1-1 provide the parts outside the CDR3, is NAGVMQNPRHLVRRRGQEARLRCSPMKGHSHVYWYRQLPEEGLKFMVYLQKENIIDESGMPKERFSAEFPKEGPSILRIQQVVRGDSAAYFCASSLTDDNTEAFFGQGTRLTVV.

The rearrangement joins TRBV19 to TRBJ1-5; a possible D gene is TRBD1 (5 bases). V shed 3 bases and J shed 5 bases, with 11 bases lying between them. The CDR3 loop spans 14 amino acids. CDR1 and CDR2 (germline): LNHDA, SQIVND (reference sequence). Written as DNA, the CDR3 is TGTGCCAGTAGTATCTGGGGGGTAGATCAGCCCCAGCATTTT. Protein product: CASSIWGVDQPQHF.

The J gene is TRBJ1-3, the V gene TRBV6-2 or TRBV6-3; 7 bases are shared with TRBD1. J lost 0 bases, V lost 6 bases, and 8 bases had no gene match. This CDR3 contains 16 residues. The germline V gene has CDR1 MNHEY and CDR2 SVGEGT. The DNA for the CDR3 is TGTGCCAGCAGCGCCGGACAGGCTGGCTCTGGAAACACCATATATTTT. Protein product: CASSAGQAGSGNTIYF.